The source of this TCR beta chain is a study of response to subunit inactivated influenza vaccine. This clonotype was observed many times. Antigen unknown. Whole-study results and caveats: The authors put forward the suggestion that each seasonal influenza vaccination may bring in only a limited number of new T cells.

TCRdb ran MiXCR on the RT-PCR reads and lists one entry per CDR3 protein. The sample yields about 180,000 distinct CDR3 sequences, 7.5% to 10% seen once. Looked up from germline, CDR1 is SEHNR and CDR2 is FQNEAQ (reference sequence). V was trimmed by 2 bases and J by 9 bases, leaving 8 bases between them. This CDR3 has 12 residues. This TCR was recovered from a man aged 45-65 years who received an inactivated influenza vaccine. The sample in question was non-naive T cells sorted from PBMCs, obtained on the day of vaccination. The chain joins TRBV7-9 to TRBJ2-1; D not resolved. In DNA form, the CDR3 reads TGTGCCAGCAGCTTAAAAGTGGGTGAGCAGTTCTTC. Translated, it gives CASSLKVGEQFF.